This TCR beta chain is drawn from a study of blood T cell repertoires in COVID-19. Study in general: Specimens from acute and convalescent COVID-19 originated in the United States, Italy and Spain.

This CDR3 is 15 amino acids long. V shed 4 bases, J shed 0 bases, and the junction held 4 bases outside the gene matches. Looked up from germline, CDR1 is SGHRS and CDR2 is YFSETQ. The assay was immunoSEQ multiplex PCR, and TCRdb's table has in-frame clones only and misses some. Of roughly 300,000 clones in the sample, around 83% were seen once. The sample consisted of peripheral blood. V usage is TRBV5-1 and J usage is TRBJ2-3, with 8 bases fitting TRBD1. This clonotype was sampled from a woman aged 50 to 60 with acute or convalescent COVID-19. The CDR3 reads CASSPGGESTDTQYF. CDR3 sequence (DNA): TGCGCCAGCAGCCCAGGGGGCGAGAGCACAGATACGCAGTATTTT.